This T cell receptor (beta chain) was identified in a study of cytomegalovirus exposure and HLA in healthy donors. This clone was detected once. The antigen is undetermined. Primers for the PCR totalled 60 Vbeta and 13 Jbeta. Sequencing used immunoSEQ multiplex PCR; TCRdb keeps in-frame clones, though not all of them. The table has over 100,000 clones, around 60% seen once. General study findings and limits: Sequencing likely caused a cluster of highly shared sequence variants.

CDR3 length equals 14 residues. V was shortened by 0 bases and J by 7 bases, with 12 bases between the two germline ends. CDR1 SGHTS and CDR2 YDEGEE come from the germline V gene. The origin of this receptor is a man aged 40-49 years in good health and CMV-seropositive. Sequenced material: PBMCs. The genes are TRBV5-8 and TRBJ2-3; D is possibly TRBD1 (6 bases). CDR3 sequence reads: CASSLGQVGNTQYF. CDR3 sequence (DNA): TGTGCCAGCAGCTTGGGACAGGTGGGAAATACGCAGTATTTT.